This T cell receptor beta chain was sequenced during a study of Ad26.COV2.S vaccination and SARS-CoV-2 variants. Background on the study: A COV1001 Ad26.COV2.S trial-arm participant provided the sample. Ad26.COV2.S, an intramuscular injection, was given once or twice 56 days apart.

Sequencing used immunoSEQ multiplex PCR; TCRdb keeps in-frame clones, though not all of them. The table includes about 350,000 clones, approximately 85% detected once. As for treatment: roughly 19 received Ad26.COV2.S at low or high dose, single or two shots; several received placebo; per-sample allocation not given. Sampling occurred on day 63 after the first vaccine or placebo injection. Trimming left V 5 bases short and J 4 bases short, with 15 bases between. The germline CDR1 and CDR2 sequences are LNHDA and SQIVND (reference sequence). The CDR3 runs to 15 residues. Specimen: peripheral blood, collected in a trial of Ad26.COV2.S vaccine versus placebo. The V gene is TRBV19, the J gene TRBJ1-3; no firm D call. The clonotype was recovered from a person between 18 and 65 years old who received the Ad26.COV2.S COVID-19 vaccine or a placebo. The CDR3 loop is CASSPTVSSGNTIYF. The CDR3 DNA reads TGTGCCAGTAGTCCCACCGTCAGCTCCGGAAACACCATATATTTT. The whole variable domain, remainder taken from reference TRBV19 and TRBJ1-3, is DGGITQSPKYLFRKEGQNVTLSCEQNLNHDAMYWYRQDPGQGLRLIYYSQIVNDFQKGDIAEGYSVSREKKESFPLTVTSAQKNPTAFYLCASSPTVSSGNTIYFGEGSWLTVV.